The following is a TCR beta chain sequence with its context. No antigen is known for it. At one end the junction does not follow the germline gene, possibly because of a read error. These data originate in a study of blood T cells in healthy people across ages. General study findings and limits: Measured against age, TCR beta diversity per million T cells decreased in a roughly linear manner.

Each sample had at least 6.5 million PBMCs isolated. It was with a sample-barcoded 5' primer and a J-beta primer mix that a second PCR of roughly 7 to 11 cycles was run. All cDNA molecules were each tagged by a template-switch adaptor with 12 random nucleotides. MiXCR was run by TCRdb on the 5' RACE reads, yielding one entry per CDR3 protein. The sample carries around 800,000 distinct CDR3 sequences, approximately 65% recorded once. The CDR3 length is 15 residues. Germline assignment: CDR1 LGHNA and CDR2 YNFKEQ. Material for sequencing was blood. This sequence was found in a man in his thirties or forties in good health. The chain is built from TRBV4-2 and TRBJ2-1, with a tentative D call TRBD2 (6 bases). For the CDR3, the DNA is TGTGCCAGCGGCCAAGATGGGACTGAAAACAATGAGCAGTTCTTC. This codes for CASGQDGTENNEQFF.